These 32 T cell receptor beta chains originate from one sample sequenced in a study of T cells in Graves' hyperthyroidism and ophthalmopathy. The source material, RNA transcripts, was used to amplify TCR beta CDR3 regions. With the HTBI primer set, the TCR CDR3 went through a first round of RT-PCR. From the multiplex PCR reads, TCRdb called clonotypes with MiXCR, one entry per CDR3 protein. This table holds some 420,000 distinct CDR3 sequences, roughly 15% found once. Sequenced: blood. These receptors were obtained from a woman under 30 with Graves' hyperthyroidism.

This clonotype was seen only a few times. This chain uses TRBV19 with TRBJ1-4; the D gene is possibly TRBD1 (5 bases). CDR1 and CDR2 from the germline V gene are LNHDA and SQIVND (reference sequence). V shed 6 bases and J shed 0 bases, with 17 bases lying between them. The CDR3 runs to 17 residues. The CDR3, as DNA: TGTGCCAGTAGAACGACAGTGCCTTCTGCAACTAATGAAAAACTGTTTTTT. Translation gives CASRTTVPSATNEKLFF. The whole variable domain, remainder taken from reference TRBV19 and TRBJ1-4, is DGGITQSPKYLFRKEGQNVTLSCEQNLNHDAMYWYRQDPGQGLRLIYYSQIVNDFQKGDIAEGYSVSREKKESFPLTVTSAQKNPTAFYLCASRTTVPSATNEKLFFGSGTQLSVL.

This clonotype was seen only a few times. The chain is built from TRBV28 and TRBJ2-2; TRBD1 matches 9 bases. The CDR3 sequence is 17 residues long. Germline CDR1 and CDR2: MDHEN and SYDVKM. The V and J ends lost 7 bases and 6 bases, in that order; junction bases with no gene match: 15. CDR3 DNA sequence: TGTGCCAGCACCGACCCCCCGGGACAGGGAAATTCCGGGGAGCTGTTTTTT. Amino acids: CASTDPPGQGNSGELFF.

This clonotype was seen many times. The chain is built from TRBV12-3 or TRBV12-4 and TRBJ2-5, with 10 bases that match TRBD2. The ends lost 5 bases at V and 4 bases at J; junction bases unmatched: 22. There are 20 residues in the CDR3. For the CDR3, the DNA is TGTGCCAGCAGTCATCTGGCCGGTACTAGCGGGAAGGGCCCAAGAGAGACCCAGTACTTC. This sequence encodes CASSHLAGTSGKGPRETQYF.

This clonotype was seen repeatedly, ten times or more. The chain recombines TRBV5-1 with TRBJ1-1, with D maybe TRBD1 (6 bases). This CDR3 is built from 14 residues. Germline CDR1 SGHRS, CDR2 YFSETQ. Trimming removed 3 bases from V and 0 bases from J, with 9 bases in between. The chain's CDR3 is CASSSGDLNTEAFF. CDR3 in DNA: TGCGCCAGCAGCTCAGGGGACTTGAACACTGAAGCTTTCTTT.

The chain links TRBV12-3 or TRBV12-4 to TRBJ2-5, with D unresolved. The CDR3 spans 12 residues. V was cut by 3 bases and J by 10 bases, with 12 bases left in between. This CDR3 reads CASSFGKDVQYF. DNA for the CDR3: TGTGCCAGCAGTTTTGGTAAGGATGTCCAGTACTTC.

This clonotype has ten or more counts. The chain uses TRBV11-2 and TRBJ1-3; 7 nucleotides agree with TRBD1. The CDR3 sequence is 14 residues long. The V gene's germline CDR1 is SGHAT and CDR2 FQNNGV. Losses at the gene ends were 5 bases for V and 4 bases for J; bases not matched to a gene: 5. CDR3 amino acids: CASSGRQGGNTIYF. In DNA, the CDR3 is TGTGCCAGCAGCGGTCGACAGGGCGGAAACACCATATATTTT. The full variable domain, its missing parts supplied by reference TRBV11-2 and TRBJ1-3, is EAGVAQSPRYKIIEKRQSVAFWCNPISGHATLYWYQQILGQGPKLLIQFQNNGVVDDSQLPKDRFSAERLKGVDSTLKIQPAKLEDSAVYLCASSGRQGGNTIYFGEGSWLTVV.

This clonotype was detected a few times. A much bigger clone sits one base away, suggesting this may be a read error. The chain recombines TRBV18 with TRBJ1-5; unclear D gene. The CDR3 consists of 13 residues. CDR1 KGHSH and CDR2 LQKENI come from the germline V gene. The CDR3 here is CASSIGDYQLQHF. The CDR3 DNA sequence: TGTGCCAGCTCAATCGGAGACTATCAGCTCCAGCATTTT. The entire variable domain, with the rest obtained from reference TRBV18 and TRBJ1-5, is as follows: NAGVMQNPRHLVRRRGQEARLRCSPMKGHSHVYWYRQLPEEGLKFMVYLQKENIIDESGMPKERFSAEFPKEGPSILRIQQVVRGDSAAYFCASSIGDYQLQHFGDGTRLSIL.

J is TRBJ1-2 and V is TRBV20-1; TRBD1 matches at 7 bases. The V and J ends lost 0 bases and 6 bases, in that order; junction bases with no gene match: 7. The CDR3 sequence is 14 residues long. Germline CDR1 and CDR2: DFQATT and SNEGSKA (reference sequence). Here the CDR3 reads CSARDPDRVNGYTF. CDR3 nucleotides: TGCAGTGCTAGAGATCCCGACAGGGTTAATGGCTACACCTTC.

This clonotype was counted at least ten times. The V gene is TRBV29-1, the J gene TRBJ2-1; no clear D gene. From germline, CDR1 is SQVTM and CDR2 ANQGSEA. V was pared by 4 bases and J by 10 bases, with 20 bases between. CDR3 length: 14 amino acids. The CDR3 sequence: CSVGGGEGLREQFF. The CDR3 DNA reads TGCAGCGTTGGAGGTGGGGAAGGATTAAGAGAGCAGTTCTTC.

Ten or more counts support this clonotype. The gene calls are TRBV5-1 and TRBJ2-1; D might be TRBD1 or TRBD2, each matching 5 bases. Between the trimmed V and J ends, which lost 4 bases and 8 bases, there was a span of 7 bases. Per the germline V gene, CDR1 is SGHRS and CDR2 is YFSETQ. This CDR3 region has 11 residues. The CDR3 is CASSPGHEQFF. For the CDR3, the DNA is TGCGCCAGCAGCCCGGGGCATGAGCAGTTCTTC.

This clonotype appeared many times. This chain uses TRBV28 with TRBJ2-4; D tentatively reads TRBD1 or TRBD2 (6 bases each). The ends were cut back, 6 bases at V and 1 base at J, with 13 bases in the middle. Germline CDR1 and CDR2: MDHEN and SYDVKM. The CDR3 loop spans 15 amino acids. CDR3 sequence: CASSLTGAAKNIQYF. The CDR3 DNA reads as TGTGCCAGCAGCCTCACGGGGGCGGCCAAAAACATTCAGTACTTC.

This clonotype was seen many times. The chain links TRBV12-3 or TRBV12-4 to TRBJ2-1, with 13 bases matching TRBD2. The CDR3 is made up of 16 amino acids. V shed 6 bases and J 8 bases; nucleotides not matched to a gene: 10. CDR3: CASSDTSGRAGYEQFF. The CDR3 region has the DNA TGTGCCAGCAGCGATACTAGCGGGAGGGCTGGCTATGAGCAGTTCTTC.

The V and J genes are TRBV7-3 and TRBJ2-7, with D possibly being TRBD1 (5 bases). V shed 1 base and J shed 4 bases, with 14 bases lying between them. Germline CDR1 SGHTA, CDR2 FQGTGA. This CDR3 comprises 15 residues. The CDR3 protein is CASSLSGAETYEQYF. Here the CDR3 DNA reads TGTGCCAGCAGCTTAAGTGGGGCAGAAACTTACGAGCAGTACTTC.

The chain joins TRBV14 to TRBJ2-5, with 8 bases fitting TRBD1. With 4 bases clipped from V and 2 bases from J, the junction kept 3 bases outside the gene matches. Germline V gene data show CDR1 as SGHDN and CDR2 as FVKESK. The CDR3 runs to 14 residues. The CDR3 loop is CASSRRGQQETQYF. The CDR3 DNA follows: TGTGCCAGCAGCCGCAGGGGGCAGCAAGAGACCCAGTACTTC. The complete variable domain, with remaining parts taken from reference TRBV14 and TRBJ2-5, reads EAGVTQFPSHSVIEKGQTVTLRCDPISGHDNLYWYRRVMGKEIKFLLHFVKESKQDESGMPNNRFLAERTGGTYSTLKVQPAELEDSGVYFCASSRRGQQETQYFGPGTRLLVL.

This clonotype was seen many times. The germline gene is not matched at one end of the junction; a read error may be the cause. V usage is TRBV2 and J usage is TRBJ1-2; D call uncertain. The germline V gene has CDR1 SNHLY and CDR2 FYNNEI. This CDR3 is 12 amino acids long. The CDR3 spells CASREVIYGYTF. CDR3 nucleotides: TGTGCCAGCAGGGAAGTAATCTATGGCTACACCTTC. Combining the CDR3 with reference TRBV2 and TRBJ1-2 gives the whole variable domain EPEVTQTPSHQVTQMGQEVILRCVPISNHLYFYWYRQILGQKVEFLVSFYNNEISEKSEIFDDQFSVERPDGSNFTLKIRSTKLEDSAMYFCASREVIYGYTFGSGTRLTVV.

This clonotype was counted between two and nine times. The chain is built from TRBV5-4 and TRBJ2-1; 10 nucleotides align to TRBD2. The CDR3 spans 16 residues. The germline V gene encodes CDR1 SGHNT and CDR2 YYREEE (reference sequence). With 5 bases clipped from V and 4 bases from J, the junction kept 9 bases outside the gene matches. The CDR3 sequence is CASSKNGLADYNEQFF. The DNA of the CDR3 is TGTGCCAGCAGTAAGAACGGACTAGCGGATTACAATGAGCAGTTCTTC.

This clonotype occurred many times. The rearrangement links TRBV3-1 to TRBJ1-2, with 9 nucleotides matching TRBD1. The V segment lost 5 bases and the J segment 4 bases; nucleotides outside the gene matches: 2. The CDR3 is 13 amino acids. CDR1 LGHDT and CDR2 YNNKEL come from the germline V gene (reference sequence). DNA of the CDR3: TGTGCCAGCAGCGGGACAGGGACCTATGGCTACACCTTC. Amino acids: CASSGTGTYGYTF.

Many counts were recorded for this clonotype. The chain employs TRBV20-1 and TRBJ2-3; D call uncertain. V dropped 0 bases and J dropped 0 bases, with 10 bases sitting between them. CDR1 is DFQATT and CDR2 is SNEGSKA in the germline V gene (reference sequence). The CDR3 is 15 amino acids. CDR3 sequence (DNA): TGCAGTGCTAGAGATTCGAGAGCAAGCACAGATACGCAGTATTTT. Encoded protein: CSARDSRASTDTQYF.

This clonotype was seen a few times. The rearrangement uses TRBV7-3 and TRBJ2-5, with TRBD2 matching 10 bases. The trim removed 2 bases at V and 6 bases at J, leaving 3 bases unmatched. The CDR3 length is 14 residues. Germline loops: CDR1 SGHTA, CDR2 FQGTGA. In DNA, the CDR3 is TGTGCCAGCAGCTTAGGACTAGCGGAGAAGACCCAGTACTTC. Its protein product is CASSLGLAEKTQYF.

This clonotype was counted a few times. The rearrangement uses TRBV4-1 and TRBJ1-1, with TRBD1 matching 9 bases. Germline V CDR1 and CDR2: MGHRA, YSYEKL. This CDR3 is built from 15 residues. J was trimmed by 5 bases and V by 1 base; bases with no gene match: 5. The CDR3 DNA reads as TGCGCCAGCAGCCAAGGGGACAGGGCAGGGACTGAAGCTTTCTTT. It yields the protein CASSQGDRAGTEAFF.

In its sample, this clonotype was seen a few times. The chain carries TRBV20-1 and TRBJ1-1, with 11 bases aligning to TRBD1. Trimming at V came to 6 bases and at J to 2 bases, leaving 2 bases not matched to a gene. The germline V gene encodes CDR1 DFQATT and CDR2 SNEGSKA (reference sequence). The length of the CDR3 is 13 residues. The CDR3 here is CSARTGGNTEAFF. The CDR3 bases are TGCAGTGCCCGGACAGGGGGCAACACTGAAGCTTTCTTT.

The rearrangement uses TRBV2 and TRBJ2-2, with no clear D. The ends were cut back, 7 bases at V and 0 bases at J, with 9 bases in the middle. Germline V CDR1 and CDR2: SNHLY, FYNNEI. This CDR3 region has 14 residues. This CDR3 reads CASIRGSNTGELFF. The CDR3 region has the DNA TGTGCCAGCATTCGTGGGTCGAACACCGGGGAGCTGTTTTTT.

This clonotype came up a few times. The chain links TRBV6-1 to TRBJ2-3; possible D gene TRBD2, 6 bases. Between the trimmed V and J ends, which lost 7 bases and 6 bases, there was a span of 8 bases. This CDR3 has 11 amino acids. Germline loops: CDR1 MNHNS, CDR2 SASEGT. The CDR3 region has the DNA TGTGCCAGCACACGGGAGGATACGCAGTATTTT. As protein: CASTREDTQYF.

The chain joins TRBV19 to TRBJ2-2, with no clear D. CDR3 length: 13 residues. Germline CDR1 reads LNHDA; CDR2 reads SQIVND (reference sequence). The V and J ends lost 0 bases and 8 bases respectively, with 7 bases between them. The CDR3 protein is CASSIELFGELFF. The CDR3 DNA reads as TGTGCCAGTAGTATAGAACTTTTTGGGGAGCTGTTTTTT. The entire variable domain, with the rest obtained from reference TRBV19 and TRBJ2-2, is as follows: DGGITQSPKYLFRKEGQNVTLSCEQNLNHDAMYWYRQDPGQGLRLIYYSQIVNDFQKGDIAEGYSVSREKKESFPLTVTSAQKNPTAFYLCASSIELFGELFFGEGSRLTVL.

This clonotype appeared many times. This chain connects TRBV10-1 to TRBJ2-5, with TRBD2 identical over 11 bases. Germline V gene lookup returns CDR1 WNHNN and CDR2 SYGVQD (reference sequence). CDR3 length: 15 amino acids. Trimming cost V 3 bases and J 3 bases; bases outside gene matches: 3. The CDR3 region has the DNA TGCGCCAGCAGTGATGGGGGACTAGCGGAAGAGACCCAGTACTTC. The encoded protein is CASSDGGLAEETQYF.

The chain couples TRBV27 to TRBJ2-1; 14 nucleotides match TRBD2. CDR1 is MNHEY and CDR2 is SMNVEV in the germline V gene (reference sequence). V trimming: 4 bases; J trimming: 9 bases; junction bases outside the gene matches: 11. This CDR3 is 17 amino acids long. The CDR3 here is CASSSPGTSGRSGEQFF. The CDR3 DNA reads as TGTGCCAGCAGTTCCCCCGGGACTAGCGGGAGATCCGGTGAGCAGTTCTTC.

This clonotype has just a few counts. This chain uses TRBV6-1 with TRBJ1-2; TRBD1 might be the D (5 bases). Germline V gene lookup returns CDR1 MNHNS and CDR2 SASEGT. V gave up 4 bases and J gave up 5 bases, with 11 bases separating them. CDR3 length: 13 amino acids. In DNA, the CDR3 is TGTGCCAGCAGTGGGGGGGACGGGTATGGCTACACCTTC. This gives the protein CASSGGDGYGYTF.

This clonotype occurred many times. The chain uses TRBV6-2 or TRBV6-3 and TRBJ2-7; D perhaps matches TRBD1 (5 bases). V lost 2 bases, J lost 6 bases, and 8 bases lay in between. CDR3 length: 12 residues. Germline CDR1 reads MNHEY; CDR2 reads SVGEGT. The CDR3 protein is CASSYADTEQYF. CDR3 sequence (DNA): TGTGCCAGCAGTTACGCGGACACCGAGCAGTACTTC.

This clonotype was detected only a few times. The CDR3 DNA reads as TGTGCCAGTACCCTAAGACCCATGAACACTGAAGCTTTCTTT. Translation: CASTLRPMNTEAFF. This chain connects TRBV19 to TRBJ1-1; D gene uncertain. Trimming cost V 7 bases and J 0 bases, with 12 bases left between them. Germline V gene lookup returns CDR1 LNHDA and CDR2 SQIVND (reference sequence). This CDR3 is built from 14 residues. The entire variable domain, with the rest obtained from reference TRBV19 and TRBJ1-1, is as follows: DGGITQSPKYLFRKEGQNVTLSCEQNLNHDAMYWYRQDPGQGLRLIYYSQIVNDFQKGDIAEGYSVSREKKESFPLTVTSAQKNPTAFYLCASTLRPMNTEAFFGQGTRLTVV.

This clonotype has a handful of counts. The V gene is TRBV5-1, the J gene TRBJ1-6, with D possibly TRBD1 on 5 matching bases. Germline V gene sequence: CDR1 SGHRS, CDR2 YFSETQ. This CDR3 comprises 15 residues. Trimming took off 0 bases at V and 7 bases at J, with 11 bases between the two ends. The CDR3 spells CASSLEAGWNSPLHF. The CDR3 nucleotides read TGCGCCAGCAGCTTGGAGGCAGGGTGGAATTCACCCCTCCACTTT.

This clonotype has ten or more counts. The CDR3 loop reads CASSPADYLTDTQYF. CDR3 in DNA: TGTGCCAGCTCACCGGCGGACTACCTCACAGATACGCAGTATTTT. The chain joins TRBV18 to TRBJ2-3, with D perhaps matching TRBD2 (6 bases). The CDR3 has 15 residues. Germline V gene sequence: CDR1 KGHSH, CDR2 LQKENI. Trimming stripped 3 bases from V and 2 bases from J, with 12 bases between.

The CDR3 DNA reads as TGTGCCAGCGCGGATGGGAGCTCCTACGAGCAGTACTTC. Translating it yields CASADGSSYEQYF. J is TRBJ2-7 and V is TRBV7-6; a possible D gene is TRBD2 (5 bases). This CDR3 has 13 residues. The V and J ends lost 8 bases and 0 bases respectively, with 11 bases between them. The germline V gene has CDR1 SGHVS and CDR2 FNYEAQ.